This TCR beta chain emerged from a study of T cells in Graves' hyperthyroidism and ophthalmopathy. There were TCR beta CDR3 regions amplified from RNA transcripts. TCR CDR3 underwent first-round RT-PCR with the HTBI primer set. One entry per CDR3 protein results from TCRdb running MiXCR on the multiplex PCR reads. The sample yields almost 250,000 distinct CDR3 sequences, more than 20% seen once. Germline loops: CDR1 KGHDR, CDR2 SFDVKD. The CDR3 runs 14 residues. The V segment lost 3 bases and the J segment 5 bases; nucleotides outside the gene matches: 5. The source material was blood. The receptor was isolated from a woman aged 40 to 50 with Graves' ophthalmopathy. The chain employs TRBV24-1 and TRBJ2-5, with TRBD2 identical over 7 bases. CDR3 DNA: TGTGCCACCAGTGATGGGAGGGCGGGCGAGACCCAGTACTTC. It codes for CATSDGRAGETQYF.